These 20 T cell receptor beta chains share one sample of origin, sequenced in a study of T cell responses to AZD1222 COVID-19 vaccine (dated by TCRdb to the early 2020s). Libraries were prepared through the immunoSEQ multiplex PCR assay. Imported from immuneACCESS, the table was reduced by TCRdb to in-frame sequences with V and J called. These copies leave out some clones; in studies compared against another copy, an unresolved V gene accounts for under half, and the cause of the remainder is not known. Present in this sample are some 97,000 clones, about 89% of which were seen just once. Over 15% of the sample is held by the ten biggest clonotypes. The sample's time point label is to be understood as: baseline before first vaccination. The sequencing used peripheral blood, collected on day 0 of AZD1222 vaccination. The origin of the receptors is an adult in good health.

CDR3 sequence: CASHPTGAEYYGYTF. The CDR3 region has the DNA TGTGCCAGCCACCCTACGGGGGCGGAATACTATGGCTACACCTTC. The rearrangement links TRBV27 to TRBJ1-2; D possibly corresponds to TRBD1 (6 bases). This CDR3 spans 15 amino acids. Trimming left V 8 bases short and J 3 bases short, with 19 bases between. Germline CDR1 MNHEY, CDR2 SMNVEV (reference sequence).

The chain uses TRBV7-8 and TRBJ2-3; 10 nucleotides match TRBD2. This CDR3 region has 16 residues. Per the germline V gene, CDR1 is SGHVS and CDR2 is FQNEAQ. V was pared by 5 bases and J by 5 bases, with 10 bases of the junction left unmatched. Here the CDR3 reads CASSVGIAGGLDTQYF. The CDR3 bases are TGTGCCAGCAGCGTAGGGATAGCGGGAGGCCTAGATACGCAGTATTTT.

The CDR3 nucleotides read TGTGCCAGCAGTGAAGGTGGACAGGGAAAGCCCCAGCATTTT. It is translated as CASSEGGQGKPQHF. The chain recombines TRBV2 with TRBJ1-5, with 8 positions matching TRBD1. V trimming: 1 base; J trimming: 8 bases; junction bases outside the gene matches: 4. The CDR3 spans 14 residues. The V gene's germline CDR1 is SNHLY and CDR2 FYNNEI.

This sequence joins TRBV24-1 and TRBJ2-7; 10 bases are shared with TRBD1. V shed 3 bases, J shed 1 base, and the junction held 8 bases outside the gene matches. Germline values: CDR1 KGHDR, CDR2 SFDVKD. This CDR3 region has 17 residues. CDR3 DNA: TGTGCCACCAGTGATCGAAAGACAGGGGGCGAATCCTACGAGCAGTACTTC. As protein: CATSDRKTGGESYEQYF.

J is TRBJ2-7 and V is TRBV7-2, with 10 bases identical to TRBD1. CDR3 length equals 14 residues. V lost 7 bases to trimming and J lost 5 bases; unmatched junction nucleotides: 8. The V gene's germline CDR1 is SGHTA and CDR2 FQGNSA. The CDR3 loop reads CASNQRQGANEQYF. The DNA for the CDR3 is TGTGCCAGCAACCAAAGACAGGGGGCAAACGAGCAGTACTTC.

This clone showed up just once. This chain links TRBV13 with TRBJ1-4, with TRBD1 matching over 8 bases. Germline V CDR1 and CDR2: PRHDT, FYEKMQ (reference sequence). This CDR3 contains 15 residues. Unmatched junction bases numbered 8, after V lost 6 bases and J lost 5 bases. CDR3 DNA sequence: TGTGCCAGCAGGGATACAGGGGGGGAGAATGAAAAACTGTTTTTT. Amino acids: CASRDTGGENEKLFF.

The rearrangement uses TRBV14 and TRBJ1-4; D call uncertain. Germline V gives CDR1 SGHDN, CDR2 FVKESK. Trimming took 2 bases from V and 4 from J, leaving 11 bases between them. The CDR3 spans 15 residues. The CDR3 sequence: CASSQLDGLNEKLFF. The CDR3 bases are TGTGCCAGCAGCCAACTCGACGGACTTAATGAAAAACTGTTTTTT. The whole variable domain, remainder taken from reference TRBV14 and TRBJ1-4, is EAGVTQFPSHSVIEKGQTVTLRCDPISGHDNLYWYRRVMGKEIKFLLHFVKESKQDESGMPNNRFLAERTGGTYSTLKVQPAELEDSGVYFCASSQLDGLNEKLFFGSGTQLSVL.

The chain links TRBV21-1 to TRBJ1-2; TRBD1 reflects the table's D call only, with no check against the DNA. TRBV21-1 is a pseudogene locus. This CDR3 is built from 16 residues. CDR3 coding DNA: TGTGCCAGCAGCACTGGACAGGGCGTCCTTTCGGATGGCTACACCTTC. Protein product: CASSTGQGVLSDGYTF.

V is TRBV6-9 and J is TRBJ1-2; possibly TRBD1 for D (6 bases). V lost 1 base to trimming and J lost 4 bases, with 13 bases between them. CDR1 MNHGY and CDR2 SVAAGI come from the germline V gene. The CDR3 spans 15 residues. CDR3 protein: CASSYLGGPGYGYTF. In DNA, the CDR3 is TGTGCCAGCAGTTATTTGGGGGGGCCTGGCTATGGCTACACCTTC.

The chain uses TRBV28 and TRBJ1-6, with D unclear. Trimming took 3 bases from V and 5 from J, leaving 11 bases between them. The CDR3 loop spans 15 amino acids. Per germline, CDR1 MDHEN and CDR2 SYDVKM. CDR3: CASSFNLGNNSPLHF. The CDR3 DNA sequence: TGTGCCAGCAGTTTCAATCTAGGGAATAATTCACCCCTCCACTTT.

CDR3 protein: CATSRDRGRPTIYF. The CDR3, as DNA: TGTGCCACCAGCAGAGATCGGGGTCGTCCCACCATATATTTT. The J gene is TRBJ1-3, the V gene TRBV15, with no clear D. Germline lookup yields CDR1 LNHNV and CDR2 YYDKDF (reference sequence). This CDR3 region has 14 residues. V was clipped by 0 bases and J by 9 bases, with 12 bases between them.

V usage is TRBV2 and J usage is TRBJ1-1, with 8 positions matching TRBD1. J gave up 4 bases and V 1 base, and 8 bases lay outside the gene matches. The CDR3 consists of 16 residues. Germline lookup yields CDR1 SNHLY and CDR2 FYNNEI. The DNA of the CDR3 is TGTGCCAGCAGTGAAGTAGAATGGACAGGGTTCACTGAAGCTTTCTTT. Protein: CASSEVEWTGFTEAFF.

The chain has TRBV27 and TRBJ1-2; the match to TRBD1 covers 8 bases. Germline V gene data show CDR1 as MNHEY and CDR2 as SMNVEV (reference sequence). The trim removed 6 bases at V and 2 bases at J, leaving 8 bases unmatched. The length of the CDR3 is 15 residues. CDR3 sequence: CASRYAGGPNYGYTF. The CDR3 DNA reads TGTGCCAGCAGATATGCAGGGGGCCCCAACTATGGCTACACCTTC.

The chain links TRBV30 to TRBJ1-2, with 7 bases matching TRBD1. The CDR3 has 13 amino acids. The V segment lost 0 bases and the J segment 5 bases; nucleotides outside the gene matches: 3. Germline CDR1 is GTSNPN and CDR2 is SVGIG (reference sequence). The CDR3 sequence is CAWSVAGGYGYTF. The DNA for the CDR3 is TGTGCCTGGAGTGTCGCAGGGGGATATGGCTACACCTTC.

This clone came up a few times. This chain connects TRBV4-1 to TRBJ1-3; D gene unclear. Germline V gene sequence: CDR1 MGHRA, CDR2 YSYEKL. The CDR3 consists of 16 residues. V was shortened by 0 bases and J by 4 bases, with 13 bases between the two germline ends. This chain's CDR3 is CASSQDPQSGGNTIYF. CDR3 in DNA: TGCGCCAGCAGCCAAGATCCCCAATCCGGAGGAAACACCATATATTTT.

V and J are TRBV25-1 and TRBJ2-1; either TRBD1 or TRBD2 may supply D (6 bases each). This CDR3 is built from 15 residues. CDR1 is MGHDK and CDR2 is SYGVNS in the germline V gene. V lost 4 bases to trimming and J lost 7 bases, with 17 bases between them. CDR3 protein: CASSGTRGQKNEQFF. For the CDR3, the DNA is TGTGCCAGCAGTGGGACCCGGGGGCAGAAAAATGAGCAGTTCTTC.

This clone is a singleton in its sample. The V call is TRBV12-3 or TRBV12-4, the J call TRBJ1-1; 7 bases agree with TRBD1. The CDR3 sequence is 13 residues long. V lost 6 bases to trimming and J lost 3 bases; unmatched junction nucleotides: 4. The CDR3 protein is CASRAGQHTEAFF. In DNA form, the CDR3 reads TGTGCCAGCAGGGCGGGACAGCACACTGAAGCTTTCTTT.

The CDR3 is CASSQEDSGTEEAFF. CDR3 sequence (DNA): TGCGCCAGCAGCCAAGAAGATTCCGGGACAGAGGAAGCTTTCTTT. The chain combines TRBV4-1 with TRBJ1-1; 7 bases agree with TRBD1. Losses at the gene ends were 0 bases for V and 8 bases for J; bases not matched to a gene: 9. The CDR3 has 15 amino acids. Looked up from germline, CDR1 is MGHRA and CDR2 is YSYEKL.

V and J are TRBV10-3 and TRBJ2-2; possible D gene TRBD2, 7 bases. Germline CDR1 is ENHRY and CDR2 is SYGVKD. V lost 8 bases, J lost 3 bases, and 10 bases lay in between. The CDR3 totals 13 residues. The CDR3 reads CAIRGAYTGELFF. The CDR3 DNA reads as TGTGCCATCCGGGGGGCTTACACCGGGGAGCTGTTTTTT.

The J gene is TRBJ1-5, the V gene TRBV11-2, with D maybe TRBD1 (5 bases). The germline CDR1 and CDR2 sequences are SGHAT and FQNNGV. Trimming cost V 0 bases and J 11 bases, with 11 bases left between them. The length of the CDR3 is 13 residues. CDR3 sequence reads: CASSLDSGGTQHF. The CDR3, as DNA: TGTGCCAGCAGCTTAGATTCCGGGGGAACCCAGCATTTT.